This entry features one T cell receptor beta chain sequence. The antigen remains undetermined. Repertoires were generated with immunoSEQ multiplex PCR, while TCRdb's copy carries only in-frame clones and drops some. There are around 100,000 clones in the sample; more than 60% occur only once, and roughly 4.5% lies in the top ten. This sample was taken from a study of PD-1 blockade in mismatch repair-deficient tumors. Broader study findings: Tumor-resident clones, often absent from pretreatment blood, expanded after pembrolizumab and then contracted.

The TCR-sequenced patients were a few responders to pembrolizumab. The sequenced sample was peripheral blood, obtained approximately 64 weeks after starting pembrolizumab. The clonotype comes from an adult with mismatch repair-deficient cancer.

The CDR3 bases are TGTGCCATCAGTAGACAGGGGACTGAAGCTTTCTTT. Translating gives CAISRQGTEAFF. This sequence joins TRBV10-3 and TRBJ1-1; 8 bases agree with TRBD1. Germline CDR1 reads ENHRY; CDR2 reads SYGVKD. There are 12 residues in the CDR3. The V and J ends lost 5 bases and 5 bases, in that order; junction bases with no gene match: 1.